This is a list of T cell receptor beta chains from one sample in a study of beta chain features in type 1 diabetes. Here immunoSEQ multiplex PCR was the method, and the copy in TCRdb shows in-frame clones only, minus some. Of around 310,000 clones in the sample, approximately 9.9% are singletons; the top ten hold just over 0.015%. Input material: naive CD4+ T cells from blood. The source of these receptors is a woman aged 25-40 years in good health. Each CDR3 is given without its conserved first and last residue.

v_call,j_call,cdr3_aa
TRBV4-3,TRBJ2-3,ASSQDVLAGGTDTQY
TRBV30,TRBJ2-7,AWSADSSYEQY
TRBV7-9,TRBJ2-1,ASSLGARQF
TRBV5-4,TRBJ2-5,ASSLGTSGRARETQY
TRBV6-6,TRBJ2-2,ASRPGQGVGELF
TRBV28,TRBJ2-6,ASAGQGVLT
TRBV6-4,TRBJ2-3,ASSEKGAPDTQY
TRBV6-5,TRBJ2-6,AGAGANVLT
TRBV7-6,TRBJ1-1,ASSFPYSRNTEAF
TRBV4-2,TRBJ2-5,ASSQGWTVQETQY
TRBV18,TRBJ2-7,ASSRTSGSYEQY
TRBV5-4,TRBJ2-1,ATGGGSYNEQF
TRBV5-4,TRBJ2-7,ASSGGSNRDEQY
TRBV29-1,TRBJ2-1,SADPYSGLAGGNEQF
TRBV7-9,TRBJ1-2,ASSLAGTANYGYT
TRBV5-4,TRBJ2-1,ASSYWGLAGNNEQF
TRBV7-9,TRBJ2-7,ASSFLGSGKQGYEQY
TRBV18,TRBJ2-7,ASSPESFEQY
TRBV18,TRBJ1-1,ASSPRTGGGLTEAF
TRBV25-1,TRBJ2-3,ASSVLATGGSSDTQY
TRBV5-4,TRBJ1-4,ASSFRARNEKLF
TRBV7-9,TRBJ1-1,ASSPRDWAEAF
TRBV5-1,TRBJ2-5,ASSLGPGRETQY
TRBV11-1,TRBJ1-4,ASSVTTADNEKLF
TRBV29-1,TRBJ2-1,SLARGGYNEQF
TRBV15,TRBJ1-5,ATSRDQRNQPQH
TRBV28,TRBJ1-2,ATGANYGYT
TRBV25-1,TRBJ2-5,ASQPGQGGTQY
TRBV5-1,TRBJ2-7,ASSFSGVTYEQY
TRBV9,TRBJ1-5,ASSMDRGGNQPQH
TRBV30,TRBJ1-2,AWSPGGALDGYT
TRBV11-1,TRBJ1-2,ASSPQEGSGYT
TRBV4-3,TRBJ2-5,ASSQDPGGQTEETQY
TRBV7-9,TRBJ1-3,ASSPTGKNTIY
TRBV6-5,TRBJ1-3,ASSYSARGTNTIY
TRBV29-1,TRBJ2-3,SIATTQGDTQY
TRBV18,TRBJ2-7,ASSPAGEPYEQY
TRBV28,TRBJ2-3,ASSLGQGDLDTQY
TRBV4-1,TRBJ1-5,ASSQAGQGDQPQH
TRBV11-2,TRBJ2-1,ASTYSEVNNEQF
TRBV25-1,TRBJ1-2,ASRDTGDGYT
TRBV28,TRBJ2-7,ATVQSYEQY
TRBV2,TRBJ1-5,ASTRTGSNQPQH
TRBV28,TRBJ2-1,ASKGLEGQF
TRBV5-4,TRBJ2-3,ASSLEASGRPDTQY
TRBV28,TRBJ2-7,ASSSGGADRYEQY
TRBV5-1,TRBJ2-1,ASSDGLLQADEQF
TRBV15,TRBJ2-2,ATSRAPGGELF